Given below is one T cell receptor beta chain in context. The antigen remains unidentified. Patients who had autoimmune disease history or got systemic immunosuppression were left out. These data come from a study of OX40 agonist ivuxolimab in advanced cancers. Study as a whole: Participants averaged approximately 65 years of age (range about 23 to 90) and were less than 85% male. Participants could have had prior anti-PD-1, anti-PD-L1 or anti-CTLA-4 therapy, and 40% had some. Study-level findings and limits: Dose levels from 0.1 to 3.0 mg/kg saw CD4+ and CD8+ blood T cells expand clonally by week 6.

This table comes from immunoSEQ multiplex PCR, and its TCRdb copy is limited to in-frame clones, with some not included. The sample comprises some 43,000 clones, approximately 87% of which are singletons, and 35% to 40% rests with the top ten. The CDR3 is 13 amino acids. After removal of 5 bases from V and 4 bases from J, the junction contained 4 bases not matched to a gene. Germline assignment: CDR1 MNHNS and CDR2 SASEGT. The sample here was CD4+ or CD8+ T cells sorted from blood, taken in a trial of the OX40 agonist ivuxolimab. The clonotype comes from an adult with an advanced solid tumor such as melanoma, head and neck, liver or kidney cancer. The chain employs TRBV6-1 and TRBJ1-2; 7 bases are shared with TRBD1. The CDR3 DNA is TGTGCCAGCAGTATCCGGGACAGCTATGGCTACACCTTC. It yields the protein CASSIRDSYGYTF.